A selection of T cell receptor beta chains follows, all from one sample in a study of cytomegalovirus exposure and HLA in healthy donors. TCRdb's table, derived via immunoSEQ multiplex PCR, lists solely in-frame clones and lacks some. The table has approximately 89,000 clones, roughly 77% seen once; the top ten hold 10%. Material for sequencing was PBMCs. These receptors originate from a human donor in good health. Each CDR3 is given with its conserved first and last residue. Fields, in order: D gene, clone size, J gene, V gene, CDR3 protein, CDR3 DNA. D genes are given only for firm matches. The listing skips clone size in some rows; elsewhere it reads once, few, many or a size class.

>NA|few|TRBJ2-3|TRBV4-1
CASSQDGAGPTDTQYF
TGCGCCAGCAGCCAAGATGGTGCGGGACCCACAGATACGCAGTATTTT
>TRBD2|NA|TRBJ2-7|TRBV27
CASSPRGVALDEQYF
TGTGCCAGCAGTCCCCGGGGGGTCGCGCTAGACGAGCAGTACTTC
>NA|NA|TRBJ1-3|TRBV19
CASSIQGTGNTIYF
TGTGCCAGTAGTATCCAGGGGACTGGAAACACCATATATTTT
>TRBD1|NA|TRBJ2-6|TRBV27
CASSLADRGSSGANVLTF
TGTGCCAGCAGTTTAGCGGACAGGGGATCTTCTGGGGCCAACGTCCTGACTTTC
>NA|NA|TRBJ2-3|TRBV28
CASSLWGSKDTQYF
TGTGCCAGCAGTTTATGGGGCAGCAAAGATACGCAGTATTTT
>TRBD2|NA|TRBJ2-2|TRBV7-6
CASTMVGGTGYTGELFF
TGTGCCAGCACCATGGTCGGGGGGACGGGGTACACCGGGGAGCTGTTTTTT
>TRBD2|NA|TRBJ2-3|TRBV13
CASSRRFAGGTDTQYF
TGTGCCAGCAGCCGCCGCTTCGCGGGGGGAACAGATACGCAGTATTTT
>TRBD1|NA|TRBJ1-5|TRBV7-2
CASSREITGVGNQPQHF
TGTGCCAGCAGCCGCGAAATTACAGGGGTGGGCAATCAGCCCCAGCATTTT
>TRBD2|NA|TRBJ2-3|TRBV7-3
CASSPGLAGGTQYF
TGTGCCAGCAGCCCAGGACTAGCGGGGGGCACGCAGTATTTT
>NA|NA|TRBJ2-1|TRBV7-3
CASSLSLASSYNEQFF
TGTGCCAGCAGCTTAAGCCTAGCTTCCTCCTACAATGAGCAGTTCTTC
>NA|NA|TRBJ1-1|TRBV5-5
CASSLDRLNTEAFF
TGTGCCAGCAGCTTGGACAGGTTGAACACTGAAGCTTTCTTT
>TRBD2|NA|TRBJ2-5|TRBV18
CASSTGLAGAETQYF
TGTGCCAGCTCAACAGGACTAGCGGGAGCAGAGACCCAGTACTTC
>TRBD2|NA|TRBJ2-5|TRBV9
CASSPTGLALQETQYF
TGTGCCAGCAGCCCAACGGGACTAGCCCTCCAAGAGACCCAGTACTTC
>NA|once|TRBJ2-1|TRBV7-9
CASSEHRDSDEQFF
TGTGCCAGCAGCGAACACAGGGATTCCGATGAGCAGTTCTTC
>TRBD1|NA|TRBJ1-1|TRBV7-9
CASSLQGAEAFF
TGTGCCAGCAGCTTGCAGGGGGCTGAAGCTTTCTTT
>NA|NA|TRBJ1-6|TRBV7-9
CASSPPYNSPLHF
TGTGCCAGCAGCCCCCCATATAATTCACCCCTCCACTTT
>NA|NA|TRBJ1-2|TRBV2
CASSMTGGYTF
TGTGCCAGCAGCATGACGGGGGGCTACACCTTC
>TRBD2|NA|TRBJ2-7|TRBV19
CASSIRLAGVEQYF
TGTGCCAGTAGTATTCGACTAGCTGGGGTCGAGCAGTACTTC
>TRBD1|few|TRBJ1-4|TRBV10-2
CASKDREFEKLFF
TGCGCCTCAAAAGACAGGGAATTTGAAAAACTGTTTTTT
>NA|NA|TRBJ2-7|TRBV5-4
CASSAWSSLAEQYF
TGTGCCAGCAGCGCATGGAGTAGCCTCGCCGAGCAGTACTTC
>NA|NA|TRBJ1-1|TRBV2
CASSLGQGRNTEAFF
TGTGCCAGCAGTTTAGGCCAGGGGAGGAACACTGAAGCTTTCTTT
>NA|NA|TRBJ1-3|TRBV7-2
CASSRDRLSGNTIYF
TGTGCCAGCAGCCGAGACAGGCTGTCTGGAAACACCATATATTTT
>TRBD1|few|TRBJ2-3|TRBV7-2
CASSLAGTGGRDTQYF
TGTGCCAGCAGCTTAGCGGGGACAGGGGGGAGAGATACGCAGTATTTT
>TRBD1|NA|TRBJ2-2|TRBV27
CASSRQGVQHRGELFF
TGTGCCAGCAGTAGACAGGGAGTCCAACATCGGGGGGAGCTGTTTTTT
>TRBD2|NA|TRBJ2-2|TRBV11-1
CASSFLAGGLNTGELFF
TGTGCCAGCAGCTTCCTGGCGGGAGGGCTGAACACCGGGGAGCTGTTTTTT
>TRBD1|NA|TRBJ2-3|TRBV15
CATSRDRASTDTQYF
TGTGCCACCAGCAGGGACAGGGCGAGCACAGATACGCAGTATTTT
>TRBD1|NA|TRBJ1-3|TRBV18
CASSPPFRDRDGNTIYF
TGTGCCAGCTCACCACCGTTCCGGGACAGGGATGGAAACACCATATATTTT
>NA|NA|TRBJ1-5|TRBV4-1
CASSLDGPVSNQPQHF
TGCGCCAGCAGCCTAGACGGTCCCGTTAGCAATCAGCCCCAGCATTTT
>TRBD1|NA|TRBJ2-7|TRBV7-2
CASSFNTGAYEQYF
TGTGCCAGCAGCTTTAATACAGGGGCCTACGAGCAGTACTTC
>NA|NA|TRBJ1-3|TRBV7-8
CASSIGQLHSGNTIYF
TGTGCCAGCAGCATCGGACAGCTACACTCTGGAAACACCATATATTTT
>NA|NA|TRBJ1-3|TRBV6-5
CASRITSGSGNTIYF
TGTGCCAGCAGGATCACCTCGGGCTCTGGAAACACCATATATTTT
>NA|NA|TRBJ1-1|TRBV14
CASSLKLNTEAFF
TGTGCCAGCAGCCTGAAACTCAACACTGAAGCTTTCTTT
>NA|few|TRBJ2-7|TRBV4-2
CASSPQPGAYEQYF
TGTGCCAGCAGCCCCCAGCCGGGGGCCTACGAGCAGTACTTC
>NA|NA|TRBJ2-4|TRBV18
CASSPPPAGASAKNIQYF
TGTGCCAGCTCACCACCGCCCGCAGGGGCAAGTGCCAAAAACATTCAGTACTTC
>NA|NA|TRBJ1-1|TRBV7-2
CASRDSQLNTEAFF
TGTGCCAGCAGGGACAGCCAGCTGAACACTGAAGCTTTCTTT
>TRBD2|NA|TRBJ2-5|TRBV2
CASGREASWETQYF
TGTGCCAGCGGGCGGGAGGCTTCGTGGGAGACCCAGTACTTC
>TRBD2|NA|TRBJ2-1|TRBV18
CASSPNSGSPYNEQFF
TGTGCCAGCTCACCGAATAGCGGGAGCCCCTACAATGAGCAGTTCTTC
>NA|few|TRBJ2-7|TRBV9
CASSGVGSSYEQYF
TGTGCCAGCAGCGGGGTAGGGAGCTCCTACGAGCAGTACTTC
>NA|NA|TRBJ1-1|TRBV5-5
CASSLRHWEGEVTEAFF
TGTGCCAGCAGCTTGAGGCATTGGGAGGGGGAAGTCACTGAAGCTTTCTTT
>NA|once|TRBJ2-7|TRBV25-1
CASSEGWGDPTYEQYF
TGTGCCAGCAGTGAGGGGTGGGGGGACCCTACCTACGAGCAGTACTTC
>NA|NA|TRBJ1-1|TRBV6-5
CASGAEANTEAFF
TGTGCCAGCGGAGCCGAAGCGAACACTGAAGCTTTCTTT
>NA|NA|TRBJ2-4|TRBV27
CASSTTGLAKNIQYF
TGTGCCAGCAGCACAACAGGGTTAGCCAAAAACATTCAGTACTTC
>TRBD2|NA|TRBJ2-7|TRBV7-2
CASSLAGDFYEQYF
TGTGCCAGCAGTCTAGCGGGGGACTTCTACGAGCAGTACTTC
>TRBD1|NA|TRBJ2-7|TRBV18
CASSPRQGGISYEQYF
TGTGCCAGCTCACCACGACAGGGGGGCATCTCCTACGAGCAGTACTTC
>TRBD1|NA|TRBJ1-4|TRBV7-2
CASSPRTGEKLFF
TGTGCCAGCAGCCCCCGGACAGGGGAAAAACTGTTTTTT
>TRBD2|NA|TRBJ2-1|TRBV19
CASRKAGGPREQFF
TGTGCCAGTAGAAAGGCGGGAGGGCCGCGTGAGCAGTTCTTC
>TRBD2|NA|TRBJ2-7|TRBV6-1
CASTIAGGSSYEQYF
TGTGCCAGCACCATAGCGGGGGGTAGCTCCTACGAGCAGTACTTC
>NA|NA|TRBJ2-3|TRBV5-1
CASSLVPADTQYF
TGCGCCAGCAGCTTGGTCCCAGCAGATACGCAGTATTTT
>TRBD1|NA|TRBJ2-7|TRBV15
CATSSRTGAYEQYF
TGTGCCACCAGCTCCAGGACAGGGGCCTACGAGCAGTACTTC
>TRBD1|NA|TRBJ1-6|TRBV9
CASSVLGQGNSPLHF
TGTGCCAGCAGTGTGCTAGGACAGGGGAATTCACCCCTCCACTTT
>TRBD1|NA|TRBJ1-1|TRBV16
CASSQAGTGGLEDTEAFF
TGTGCCAGCAGCCAAGCCGGGACAGGGGGCCTGGAGGACACTGAAGCTTTCTTT
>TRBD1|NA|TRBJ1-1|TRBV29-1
CSGNNRGRGNTEAFF
TGCAGCGGCAACAACAGGGGCCGGGGGAACACTGAAGCTTTCTTT
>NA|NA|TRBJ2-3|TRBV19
CASSISGVTDTQYF
TGTGCCAGTAGTATTTCCGGGGTCACAGATACGCAGTATTTT
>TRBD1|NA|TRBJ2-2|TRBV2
CASSEIRGLGTGELFF
TGTGCCAGCAGTGAAATAAGGGGGCTGGGGACCGGGGAGCTGTTTTTT